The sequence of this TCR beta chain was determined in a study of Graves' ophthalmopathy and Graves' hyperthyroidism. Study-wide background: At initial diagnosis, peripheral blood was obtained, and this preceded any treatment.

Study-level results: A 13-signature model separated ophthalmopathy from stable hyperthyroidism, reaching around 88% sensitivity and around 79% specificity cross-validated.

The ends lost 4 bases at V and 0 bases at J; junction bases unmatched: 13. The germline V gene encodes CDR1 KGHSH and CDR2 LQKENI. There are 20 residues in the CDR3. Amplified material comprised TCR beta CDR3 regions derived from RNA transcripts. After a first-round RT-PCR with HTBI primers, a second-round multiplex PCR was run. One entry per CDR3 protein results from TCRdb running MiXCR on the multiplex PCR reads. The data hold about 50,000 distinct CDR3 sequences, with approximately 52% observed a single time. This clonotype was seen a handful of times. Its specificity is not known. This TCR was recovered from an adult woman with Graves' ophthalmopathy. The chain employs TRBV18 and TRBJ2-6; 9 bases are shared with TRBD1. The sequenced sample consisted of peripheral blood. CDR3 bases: TGTGCCAGCTCACTACAGGGGGCGAAGCGGACCGCCTCTGGGGCCAACGTCCTGACTTTC. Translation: CASSLQGAKRTASGANVLTF.